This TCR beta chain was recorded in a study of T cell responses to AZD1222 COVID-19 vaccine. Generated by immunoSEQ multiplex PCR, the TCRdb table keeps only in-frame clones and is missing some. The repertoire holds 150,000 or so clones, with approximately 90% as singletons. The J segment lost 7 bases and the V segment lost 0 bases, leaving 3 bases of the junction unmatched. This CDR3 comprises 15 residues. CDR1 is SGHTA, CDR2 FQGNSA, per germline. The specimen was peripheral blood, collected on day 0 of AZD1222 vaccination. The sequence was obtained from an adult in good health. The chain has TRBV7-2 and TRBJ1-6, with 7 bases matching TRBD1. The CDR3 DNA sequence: TGTGCCAGCAGCTTAGCCGGGACAGAGAATTCACCCCTCCACTTT. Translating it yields CASSLAGTENSPLHF. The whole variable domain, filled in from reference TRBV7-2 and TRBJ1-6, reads GAGVSQSPSNKVTEKGKDVELRCDPISGHTALYWYRQSLGQGLEFLIYFQGNSAPDKSGLPSDRFSAERTGGSVSTLTIQRTQQEDSAVYLCASSLAGTENSPLHFGNGTRLTVT.